This T cell receptor (beta chain) stems from a study of tumor-infiltrating lymphocytes in primary liver carcinoma. The source material, roughly 18-33 mg of unsorted bulk tissue, was used to co-extract RNA and DNA. Researchers generated TCR beta cDNA from roughly 510 ng of total RNA, relying on a constant-region primer. Amplification in three nested multiplex PCR rounds with slightly modified ARM-PCR gave rise to TCR beta libraries. MiXCR, applied by TCRdb to the multiplex PCR reads, yields one record per CDR3 protein. The data show more than 100,000 distinct CDR3 sequences, 50% to 70% seen once. A note on this clonotype: This sequence may be a read error, since a much larger clone differs from it by one base.

The sample comprised liver tumor tissue from sampling region 1. Noted subset: tumor region T1, superior pole. The clonotype was recovered from a woman aged 60-70 years with primary liver carcinoma and hepatitis B virus infection.

The CDR3 protein is CASSTGLVGGRNEQFF. As DNA, the CDR3 is TGCGCCAGCAGCACGGGACTAGTGGGAGGTAGAAATGAGCAGTTCTTC. The chain recombines TRBV5-1 with TRBJ2-1, with TRBD2 matching over 8 bases. Looked up from germline, CDR1 is SGHRS and CDR2 is YFSETQ. The CDR3 spans 16 residues. With 4 bases clipped from V and 7 bases from J, the junction kept 13 bases outside the gene matches.